This T cell receptor (beta chain) derives from a study of blood T cell repertoires in COVID-19. The Seattle patients joined while their infection was active and were tracked longitudinally afterward. Trimming removed 5 bases at V and 4 bases at J, with 14 bases between. CDR1 and CDR2 (germline): SGHTA, FQGTGA. This CDR3 has 14 amino acids. Assay used: immunoSEQ multiplex PCR; TCRdb lists only in-frame clones, some missing. The data contain 410,000 or so clones, about 91% of them seen just once; the ten biggest clones take up around 1.5%. The sequence was collected from a woman between 40 and 50 years old with COVID-19, enrolled during active disease. The chain is built from TRBV7-3 and TRBJ1-1; D not resolved. What was sequenced was peripheral blood. The CDR3 protein is CASSPTLGSTEAFF. The CDR3 DNA follows: TGTGCCAGCAGCCCAACGCTAGGGAGCACTGAAGCTTTCTTT.